This TCR beta chain was identified in a study of spatial heterogeneity in lung cancer. Across the study: The library had UMIs, and each TCR and UMI pair averaged more than ten raw reads.

In this sample, this clonotype turned up many times. Its antigen remains unidentified. The V and J ends lost 1 base and 8 bases, in that order; junction bases with no gene match: 5. The V gene's germline CDR1 is MNHNS and CDR2 SASEGT. This CDR3 comprises 16 residues. Study-wide findings and caveats: Coverage estimated for tumor T cells reached 6% to 9% for alpha chains and less than 15% for beta chains. Ubiquitous and regional expanded TCR counts correlated with ubiquitous and regional nonsynonymous mutations, respectively. Mutation counts in tumors were tracked by counts of expanded intratumoral alpha and beta TCRs.

TCRdb ran MiXCR on the 5' RACE reads and lists one entry per CDR3 protein. The sample contains fewer than 20,000 distinct CDR3 sequences, approximately 6.5% of which appear only once. Sample time point: sample taken at primary tumor resection. Extraction of whole RNA from tumor, nontumor lung or frozen PBMC preceded unsorted sequencing. The origin of this receptor is a female donor with early-stage non-small cell lung cancer. J is TRBJ1-4 and V is TRBV6-1; 12 bases map to TRBD1. The specimen was lung tumor tissue, collected at surgery. The CDR3 DNA sequence: TGTGCCAGCAGTGAAGAGTCCGGGACAGGGGGCGAAAAACTGTTTTTT. This translates into CASSEESGTGGEKLFF.